This paragraph covers one T cell receptor (beta chain) sequence. Antigen: not known. These data come from a study of T cells after yellow fever vaccination. Study details: Any fraction with a low cell number was prepared using SMART-Seq v4 Ultra Low Input.

Findings and limits, study-wide: The study found a weaker secondary response that peaked faster, day 5 versus 15. Any FACS-sorted repertoire could hold abundant clonotypes that contaminate it from the bulk population.

The CDR3 length is 15 residues. With V trimmed by 2 bases and J by 8 bases, 8 bases remained unmatched. CDR1 is MDHEN and CDR2 is SYDVKM in the germline V gene. They built TCR cDNA with 5'RACE template switching, a step that put in a universal primer site and UMIs. MiXCR was run by TCRdb on the 5' RACE reads, yielding one entry per CDR3 protein. The repertoire includes under 200,000 distinct CDR3 sequences, approximately 10% of them detected once, and about 38% sits in the top ten. The source was CD8+ T cells sorted from PBMCs, collected 15 days after the yellow fever booster vaccination. This sequence joins TRBV28 and TRBJ2-1; 8 bases match TRBD2. The receptor was isolated from a man between 18 and 29 years old who received the YFV17D yellow fever vaccine. The CDR3 DNA is TGTGCCAGCAGTTTAGGTAGCGGGAAGACTCATGAGCAGTTCTTC. Its translation is CASSLGSGKTHEQFF.